This T cell receptor (beta chain) was captured by sequencing in a study of blood T cell repertoires in COVID-19. Turning to the study itself: Researchers got acute and convalescent COVID-19 samples from the United States, Italy and Spain. T cells, B-cell-depleted T cells, or PBMCs supplied cDNA or gDNA.

Methods used by the authors: Amplification from reference gene primers served as the basis for estimated nucleated cell counts. TCRdb's table, derived via immunoSEQ multiplex PCR, lists solely in-frame clones and lacks some. The V and J calls and the clone size are those of that table, but D and trimming were determined from the DNA. In the table there are roughly 140,000 clones, approximately 86% of which are singletons. Germline CDR1 KGHDR, CDR2 SFDVKD. Deletions cut 4 bases from V and 3 bases from J, with 18 bases between. The CDR3 loop spans 16 amino acids. Individuals drawn from some 25 US areas were about 18 to 90 years old.

The clonotype comes from a woman between 40 and 50 years old who had recovered from COVID-19. Sequenced material: PBMCs or T cells enriched from blood (not recorded which). The genes are TRBV24-1 and TRBJ2-7; D is unresolved. The CDR3 reads CATSEDGSLTVYEQYF. Here the CDR3 DNA reads TGTGCCACCAGTGAAGACGGGTCTTTGACCGTCTACGAGCAGTACTTC.